What follows describes a single T cell receptor (beta chain). What it recognizes is unknown. This specimen belongs to a study of cytomegalovirus exposure and HLA in healthy donors. The germline CDR1 and CDR2 sequences are SGDLS and YYNGEE. V lost 3 bases to trimming and J lost 5 bases; unmatched junction nucleotides: 15. This CDR3 has 19 amino acids. Study-wide results and caveats: Earlier results showed most TCR beta V segments being productive about 87% or about 30% of the time. What was likely a sequencing artifact was a cluster of highly shared sequence variants. A later analysis linked a missense DCLRE1C variant to TCR beta V- and J-gene trimming.

The PCR used 60 Vbeta and 13 Jbeta primers. Profiling relied on immunoSEQ multiplex PCR, and the TCRdb table lists in-frame clones only, not all of them. The sample includes about 130,000 clones, over 80% of them seen just once. Sample: PBMCs. The rearrangement joins TRBV9 to TRBJ2-2, with 11 nucleotides matching TRBD2. The clonotype comes from a man between 18 and 29 years old in good health and CMV-seropositive. CDR3 DNA sequence: TGTGCCAGCAGCGGCGACGGGGCTAGCGGGGGGCCGCAAACCGGGGAGCTGTTTTTT. Translation: CASSGDGASGGPQTGELFF.